The 10 T cell receptor beta chains below were found in one sample sequenced in a study of T cell changes during pregnancy in multiple sclerosis. Profiling relied on immunoSEQ multiplex PCR, and the TCRdb table lists in-frame clones only, not all of them. The data show around 100,000 clones, 92% seen once. Here the sequenced sample was peripheral blood, taken after pregnancy. Receptors were obtained from a female donor with multiple sclerosis, enrolled in a pregnancy study.

This clone occurred once. This rearrangement joins TRBV27 to TRBJ2-7; TRBD1 aligns across 9 bases. Losses at the gene ends were 6 bases for V and 4 bases for J; bases not matched to a gene: 4. From germline, CDR1 is MNHEY and CDR2 SMNVEV (reference sequence). This CDR3 has 13 amino acids. In DNA, the CDR3 is TGTGCCAGCAGAAGGACAGGGGCATACGAGCAGTACTTC. Translated, it gives CASRRTGAYEQYF.

This chain joins TRBV5-1 and TRBJ2-5; 8 positions agree with TRBD1. This CDR3 comprises 16 residues. Germline V gene sequence: CDR1 SGHRS, CDR2 YFSETQ. V shed 3 bases and J 5 bases; nucleotides not matched to a gene: 12. CDR3 residues: CASSSMGQGALETQYF. CDR3 DNA: TGCGCCAGCAGCTCCATGGGGCAGGGGGCTTTGGAGACCCAGTACTTC.

The chain couples TRBV29-1 to TRBJ1-1; a possible D gene is TRBD1 (6 bases). Trimming took 6 bases from V and 0 from J, leaving 11 bases between them. CDR3 length: 13 residues. CDR1 is SQVTM and CDR2 is ANQGSEA in the germline V gene. The DNA of the CDR3 is TGCAGCGTCAACAGGGTAATGAACACTGAAGCTTTCTTT. This gives the protein CSVNRVMNTEAFF.

The chain joins TRBV5-1 to TRBJ1-3; D is possibly TRBD1 (6 bases). V was pared by 0 bases and J by 8 bases, with 12 bases between. Germline CDR1 reads SGHRS; CDR2 reads YFSETQ. CDR3 size: 14 residues. The CDR3 loop reads CASSLGQAADTIYF. The CDR3, as DNA: TGCGCCAGCAGCTTGGGACAGGCCGCGGACACCATATATTTT.

The chain carries TRBV11-2 and TRBJ2-7, with TRBD1 matching 11 bases. Germline-derived CDR1 and CDR2 are SGHAT and FQNNGV. V lost 3 bases to trimming and J lost 2 bases; unmatched junction nucleotides: 3. The CDR3 has 15 amino acids. The CDR3: CASSFGTGGTYEQYF. In nucleotides, the CDR3 is TGTGCCAGCAGCTTTGGGACAGGGGGGACCTACGAGCAGTACTTC.

The V gene is TRBV28, the J gene TRBJ2-1; maybe TRBD1 (6 bases). This CDR3 has 16 residues. CDR1 is MDHEN and CDR2 is SYDVKM in the germline V gene. V dropped 7 bases and J dropped 10 bases, with 26 bases sitting between them. CDR3 sequence: CASTYTGQGPSTEQFF. CDR3 DNA sequence: TGTGCCAGCACTTACACGGGGCAGGGGCCAAGTACGGAGCAGTTCTTC.

This clone was detected only once. V gene TRBV12-5 combines with J gene TRBJ2-1; 13 bases fit TRBD2. This CDR3 region has 16 residues. Germline lookup yields CDR1 LGHNT and CDR2 FRNRAP. Trimming took 6 bases from V and 6 from J; bases not matched to a gene: 8. CDR3: CASGQQGLAGSNEQFF. The CDR3, as DNA: TGTGCTAGTGGCCAACAGGGACTAGCGGGGAGCAATGAGCAGTTCTTC.

The genes are TRBV11-2 and TRBJ2-7, with D possibly matching TRBD2 (5 bases). Germline loops: CDR1 SGHAT, CDR2 FQNNGV. V dropped 4 bases and J dropped 3 bases, with 7 bases sitting between them. This CDR3 is 12 amino acids long. The CDR3 spells CASSSRVYEQYF. As DNA, the CDR3 is TGTGCCAGCAGCTCGAGGGTCTACGAGCAGTACTTC.

The chain employs TRBV11-1 and TRBJ2-7, with D tentatively TRBD2 (6 bases). Germline assignment: CDR1 SGHAT and CDR2 FQDESV (reference sequence). Trimming stripped 5 bases from V and 3 bases from J, with 8 bases between. The CDR3 is 12 residues long. The CDR3 nucleotides are TGTGCCAGCAGCACGGGGGACTACGAGCAGTACTTC. Its protein product is CASSTGDYEQYF.

This chain joins TRBV6-6 and TRBJ2-3; D not resolved. V dropped 2 bases and J dropped 6 bases, with 18 bases sitting between them. This CDR3 region has 16 residues. Germline CDR1 and CDR2: MNHNY and SVGAGI (reference sequence). The CDR3 region has the DNA TGTGCCAGCAGTTACCCTCCCGGATGGGTGAGGGATACGCAGTATTTT. Translation gives CASSYPPGWVRDTQYF.